This TCR beta chain was recovered during a study of T cell responses to AZD1222 COVID-19 vaccine. Clones were sequenced by immunoSEQ multiplex PCR, and TCRdb holds only the in-frame ones, with some missing. Of 100,000 to 150,000 clones in the sample, 88% were seen once. V was pared by 3 bases and J by 4 bases, with 24 bases of the junction left unmatched. CDR3 size: 22 residues. Germline CDR1 MNHEY, CDR2 SMNVEV (reference sequence). Worth noting for this clone: What it recognizes is unknown.

Study-level points and caveats: Clonal diversity was possibly underestimated, and the donors were mostly white British, with more females. The CD4 TCRs associated with vaccination extended across spike and predominated at 160-218 and 743-854.

This receptor was taken from an adult in good health. Sequencing used peripheral blood, obtained on day 0 of AZD1222 vaccination. The V gene is TRBV27, the J gene TRBJ2-5; 12 bases fit TRBD2. This chain's CDR3 is CASSFNPPVSSGGGIRGETQYF. In nucleotides, the CDR3 is TGTGCCAGCAGTTTTAACCCTCCTGTCTCTAGCGGGGGGGGTATTAGGGGAGAGACCCAGTACTTC.